This T cell receptor beta chain was found in a study of blood T cell repertoires in COVID-19. Study overall: T cells, B-cell-depleted T cells, or PBMCs supplied cDNA or gDNA.

Trimming cost V 5 bases and J 8 bases, with 26 bases left between them. Germline CDR1 and CDR2: KGHSY and FQNENV. CDR3 length: 17 residues. In the original analysis: Amplification from reference gene primers served as the basis for estimated nucleated cell counts. Sequencing used immunoSEQ multiplex PCR; TCRdb keeps in-frame clones, though not all of them. V and J calls and clone size are copied from that table; D and trimming were computed from the DNA. The table lists tens of thousands of clones, about 89% of them singletons. The chain couples TRBV16 to TRBJ2-3, with D tentatively TRBD1 (6 bases). Input material: peripheral blood. The receptor's source is a woman aged 60 to 75 with acute or convalescent COVID-19. The CDR3 loop reads CASSGKTRDTTWGTQYF. As DNA, the CDR3 is TGTGCCAGCAGCGGTAAAACCCGGGACACAACGTGGGGTACGCAGTATTTT.